This is a list of T cell receptor beta chains from one sample in a study of Graves' ophthalmopathy and Graves' hyperthyroidism. TCRdb re-called the multiplex PCR reads through MiXCR, storing one row per CDR3 protein. The data contain 500,000 to 800,000 distinct CDR3 sequences, approximately 39% of them seen just once; the ten biggest clones take up 3% to 4%. Sequencing was done on a sample of peripheral blood. The origin of the receptors is an adult man with Graves' ophthalmopathy. The CDR3 runs from the conserved cysteine through the conserved F or W. Fields, in order: J gene, D gene, V gene, clone size, CDR3 DNA, CDR3 protein. The D gene is left open where the match is weak. Not all rows give a size; the values are once, few, many and, for expanded clones, a class.

j_gene: TRBJ1-1
d_gene: -
v_gene: TRBV19
abundance: many
CDR3nt: TGTGCCAGCAGCTTCCTGAACACTGAAGCTTTCTTT
CDR3aa: CASSFLNTEAFF

j_gene: TRBJ1-2
d_gene: -
v_gene: TRBV6-2/TRBV6-3
abundance: -
CDR3nt: TGTGCCAGCTCACCACCCGACCATACAAACTATGGCTACACCTTC
CDR3aa: CASSPPDHTNYGYTF

j_gene: TRBJ2-5
d_gene: -
v_gene: TRBV7-9
abundance: -
CDR3nt: TGTGCCAGCAGCTCCAGATCTGGGTCAGGTTATGAGACCCAGTACTTC
CDR3aa: CASSSRSGSGYETQYF

j_gene: TRBJ1-1
d_gene: -
v_gene: TRBV29-1
abundance: -
CDR3nt: TGCAGCGAACCGAGGACTGAAGCTTTCTTT
CDR3aa: CSEPRTEAFF

j_gene: TRBJ2-5
d_gene: -
v_gene: TRBV20-1
abundance: few
CDR3nt: TGCAGTGCTAGACCTCGAACCGGGACCACTTACCAAGAGACCCAGTACTTC
CDR3aa: CSARPRTGTTYQETQYF

j_gene: TRBJ2-7
d_gene: -
v_gene: TRBV4-1
abundance: -
CDR3nt: TGCGCCAGCAGCCCGGTAGGGGTGGGGCACTCCTACGAGCAGTACTTC
CDR3aa: CASSPVGVGHSYEQYF

j_gene: TRBJ1-5
d_gene: -
v_gene: TRBV12-3/TRBV12-4
abundance: few
CDR3nt: TGTGCCAGCAAACCGGGACCTTTGGATAGCAATCAGCCCCAGCATTTT
CDR3aa: CASKPGPLDSNQPQHF

j_gene: TRBJ2-2
d_gene: -
v_gene: TRBV7-3
abundance: many
CDR3nt: TGTGCCAGCAGGGGGCAGGGGTCTGGGGAGCTGTTTTTT
CDR3aa: CASRGQGSGELFF

j_gene: TRBJ2-5
d_gene: -
v_gene: TRBV25-1
abundance: many
CDR3nt: TGTGCCAGCAGTGAGGATGCCAGGGAGACCCAGTACTTC
CDR3aa: CASSEDARETQYF

j_gene: TRBJ2-5
d_gene: -
v_gene: TRBV7-9
abundance: -
CDR3nt: TGTGCCAGCAGCTCACCGGGACCGCGGGAGACCCAGTACTTC
CDR3aa: CASSSPGPRETQYF

j_gene: TRBJ2-2
d_gene: -
v_gene: TRBV19
abundance: many
CDR3nt: TGTGCCAGTAGTATTCCCCCCGGCAGGGACACCGGGGAGCTGTTTTTT
CDR3aa: CASSIPPGRDTGELFF

j_gene: TRBJ2-3
d_gene: TRBD1
v_gene: TRBV15
abundance: -
CDR3nt: TGTGCCACCAGCAGAAGGGACAGCCTCACAGATACGCAGTATTTT
CDR3aa: CATSRRDSLTDTQYF

j_gene: TRBJ1-1
d_gene: -
v_gene: TRBV20-1
abundance: many
CDR3nt: TGCAGTGCTAGAGATCTCAGGCAGGCAAACACTGAAGCTTTCTTT
CDR3aa: CSARDLRQANTEAFF

j_gene: TRBJ1-1
d_gene: TRBD1
v_gene: TRBV7-8
abundance: -
CDR3nt: TGTGCCAGCAGCTTATCGACAGGGGGGAAGGAGACTGAAGCTTTCTTT
CDR3aa: CASSLSTGGKETEAFF

j_gene: TRBJ1-2
d_gene: TRBD1
v_gene: TRBV29-1
abundance: many
CDR3nt: TGCAGCGCCCGGACAGGGGACAACTATGGCTACACCTTC
CDR3aa: CSARTGDNYGYTF

j_gene: TRBJ1-2
d_gene: -
v_gene: TRBV9
abundance: many
CDR3nt: TGTGCCAGCAGCGTAGAGGGCAGGGCTAACTATGGCTACACCTTC
CDR3aa: CASSVEGRANYGYTF

j_gene: TRBJ2-3
d_gene: -
v_gene: TRBV2
abundance: few
CDR3nt: TGTGCCAGCCGCCCGCGTTTGGGAGTCGCAGATACGCAGTATTTT
CDR3aa: CASRPRLGVADTQYF

j_gene: TRBJ2-7
d_gene: TRBD1
v_gene: TRBV29-1
abundance: -
CDR3nt: TGCAGCGTTGTGGGGACAGGGCCCTACGAGCAGTACTTC
CDR3aa: CSVVGTGPYEQYF

j_gene: TRBJ1-2
d_gene: TRBD1
v_gene: TRBV11-2
abundance: -
CDR3nt: TGTGCCAGCAGCTCCTGGACAGGGATAGGCACCTTC
CDR3aa: CASSSWTGIGTF

j_gene: TRBJ1-2
d_gene: -
v_gene: TRBV29-1
abundance: many
CDR3nt: TGCAGCGTTAGGGGGTTTGACTATGGCTACACCTTC
CDR3aa: CSVRGFDYGYTF

j_gene: TRBJ2-7
d_gene: -
v_gene: TRBV2
abundance: few
CDR3nt: TGTGCCAGCAGCTCCCAGCGGGCCCCCTACGAGCAGTACTTC
CDR3aa: CASSSQRAPYEQYF

j_gene: TRBJ1-4
d_gene: TRBD1
v_gene: TRBV25-1
abundance: many
CDR3nt: TGTGCCAGCAGTGAAAGGACAGGGGGTGGAAAACTGTTTTTT
CDR3aa: CASSERTGGGKLFF

j_gene: TRBJ1-2
d_gene: TRBD1
v_gene: TRBV6-5
abundance: few
CDR3nt: TGTGCCAGCAGCCGAGGGACAGGGACATCGCCTGACGGCTACACCTTC
CDR3aa: CASSRGTGTSPDGYTF

j_gene: TRBJ1-2
d_gene: -
v_gene: TRBV10-3
abundance: many
CDR3nt: TGTGCCATCGGTGAGTCGTCGGCCGGCTATGGCTACACCTTC
CDR3aa: CAIGESSAGYGYTF

j_gene: TRBJ2-2
d_gene: -
v_gene: TRBV7-2
abundance: once
CDR3nt: TGTGCCAGCAGCCTTCGGCAACTTACCGGGGAGCTGTTTTTT
CDR3aa: CASSLRQLTGELFF

j_gene: TRBJ2-5
d_gene: -
v_gene: TRBV7-3
abundance: few
CDR3nt: TGTGCCAGCAGCTTAAATCTTTACCAGACCCAGTACTTC
CDR3aa: CASSLNLYQTQYF

j_gene: TRBJ1-1
d_gene: -
v_gene: TRBV20-1
abundance: few
CDR3nt: TGCAGTGCTAGAGATCAGTGGCCAGACACTGAAGCTTTCTTT
CDR3aa: CSARDQWPDTEAFF

j_gene: TRBJ1-2
d_gene: -
v_gene: TRBV13
abundance: many
CDR3nt: TGTGCCAGCAGCTTAGGCCGCCGGGCAACTAACTATGGCTACACCTTC
CDR3aa: CASSLGRRATNYGYTF

j_gene: TRBJ2-7
d_gene: TRBD2
v_gene: TRBV7-9
abundance: few
CDR3nt: TGTGCCAGCAGCTCGAACCCGGGACTAGCGGGCGCGACCTACGAGCAGTACTTC
CDR3aa: CASSSNPGLAGATYEQYF

j_gene: TRBJ2-2
d_gene: -
v_gene: TRBV11-2
abundance: few
CDR3nt: TGTGCCAGCAGCTTCACGGGCCCCGAATTGGGCACCGGGGAGCTGTTTTTT
CDR3aa: CASSFTGPELGTGELFF

j_gene: TRBJ2-7
d_gene: -
v_gene: TRBV7-9
abundance: many
CDR3nt: TGTGCCAGCAGCCTCATCGTAAAGGAGCAGTACTTC
CDR3aa: CASSLIVKEQYF

j_gene: TRBJ2-5
d_gene: -
v_gene: TRBV19
abundance: -
CDR3nt: TGTGCCAGCACGGGGGAATCGGAGACCCAGTACTTC
CDR3aa: CASTGESETQYF

j_gene: TRBJ2-5
d_gene: TRBD2
v_gene: TRBV13
abundance: many
CDR3nt: TGTGCCAGCAGCCCTCGGTTAGCGGGAGTTGGGGAGACCCAGTACTTC
CDR3aa: CASSPRLAGVGETQYF

j_gene: TRBJ1-2
d_gene: TRBD1
v_gene: TRBV2
abundance: many
CDR3nt: TGTGCCAGCCTGGACAGGGGCTATGGCTACACCTTC
CDR3aa: CASLDRGYGYTF

j_gene: TRBJ1-1
d_gene: TRBD1
v_gene: TRBV6-5
abundance: many
CDR3nt: TGTGCCAGCAGAGACAGGGAGGTCACTGAAGCTTTCTTT
CDR3aa: CASRDREVTEAFF

j_gene: TRBJ2-7
d_gene: -
v_gene: TRBV9
abundance: many
CDR3nt: TGTGCCAGCAGCGTTGAGTGGGCTGGAGAGCAGTACTTC
CDR3aa: CASSVEWAGEQYF

j_gene: TRBJ2-7
d_gene: -
v_gene: TRBV5-8
abundance: many
CDR3nt: TGTGCCAGCAGCTTGGGTGTCAGCGCAACCTACGAGCAGTACTTC
CDR3aa: CASSLGVSATYEQYF

j_gene: TRBJ2-5
d_gene: TRBD2
v_gene: TRBV5-1
abundance: -
CDR3nt: TGCGCCAGCAGCTTGAGCGGGGGGGCCCAGATAGAGACCCAGTACTTC
CDR3aa: CASSLSGGAQIETQYF

j_gene: TRBJ1-1
d_gene: TRBD1
v_gene: TRBV5-1
abundance: -
CDR3nt: TGTGCCAGCAGCGGAAATGACAGGGGATCAACTTTCTTT
CDR3aa: CASSGNDRGSTFF

j_gene: TRBJ1-4
d_gene: TRBD1
v_gene: TRBV25-1
abundance: -
CDR3nt: TGTGCCAGCAGCTTGGTAGGGGGCACTAATGAAAAACTGTTTTTT
CDR3aa: CASSLVGGTNEKLFF

j_gene: TRBJ2-7
d_gene: TRBD2
v_gene: TRBV3-1
abundance: many
CDR3nt: TGTGCCAGCGGGACTAGCGGGTCCTACGAGCAGTACTTC
CDR3aa: CASGTSGSYEQYF

j_gene: TRBJ1-5
d_gene: -
v_gene: TRBV7-8
abundance: many
CDR3nt: TGTGCCAGCAGCTTAACGGAGGAACAGCCCCAGCATTTT
CDR3aa: CASSLTEEQPQHF

j_gene: TRBJ1-1
d_gene: TRBD1
v_gene: TRBV4-3
abundance: many
CDR3nt: TGCGCCAGCAGCCAAGTAACAGGGGGGATGAACACTGAAGCTTTCTTT
CDR3aa: CASSQVTGGMNTEAFF

j_gene: TRBJ1-1
d_gene: -
v_gene: TRBV19
abundance: few
CDR3nt: TGTGCCAGTAGTATGTGGGAGAGTTTGAACACTGAAGCTTTCTTT
CDR3aa: CASSMWESLNTEAFF

j_gene: TRBJ2-7
d_gene: TRBD2
v_gene: TRBV7-2
abundance: many
CDR3nt: TGTGCCAGCAGCTTAGCGGGGGGGGTTAGGTACGAGCAGTACTTC
CDR3aa: CASSLAGGVRYEQYF